This T cell receptor (beta chain) was identified in a study of cytomegalovirus exposure and HLA in healthy donors. Study background: Among roughly 180 million T cells, an earlier analysis found 117 million unique TCR beta sequences. Study-level findings and limits: It has been reported that TCR beta sequences accurately predicted the HLA-A and HLA-B alleles of most subjects.

About this clone itself: Antigen specificity is unknown. One end of the junction fails to match germline, which may point to a read error.

The CDR3 covers 13 residues. Germline V lookup: CDR1 MNHEY, CDR2 SVGAGI. Primers for the PCR totalled 60 Vbeta and 13 Jbeta. Sequenced by immunoSEQ multiplex PCR; TCRdb stores in-frame clones only, minus some. The profile shows 100,000 or so clones, 75% to 80% of them singletons. The source material was PBMCs. The rearrangement joins TRBV6-5 to TRBJ1-5; no reliable D call. The TCR comes from a woman aged 40 to 50 in good health and CMV-seropositive. This chain's CDR3 is CASSYSGSQAQHF. In DNA form, the CDR3 reads TGTGCCAGCAGTTACTCCGGCAGTCAGGCCCAGCATTTT.